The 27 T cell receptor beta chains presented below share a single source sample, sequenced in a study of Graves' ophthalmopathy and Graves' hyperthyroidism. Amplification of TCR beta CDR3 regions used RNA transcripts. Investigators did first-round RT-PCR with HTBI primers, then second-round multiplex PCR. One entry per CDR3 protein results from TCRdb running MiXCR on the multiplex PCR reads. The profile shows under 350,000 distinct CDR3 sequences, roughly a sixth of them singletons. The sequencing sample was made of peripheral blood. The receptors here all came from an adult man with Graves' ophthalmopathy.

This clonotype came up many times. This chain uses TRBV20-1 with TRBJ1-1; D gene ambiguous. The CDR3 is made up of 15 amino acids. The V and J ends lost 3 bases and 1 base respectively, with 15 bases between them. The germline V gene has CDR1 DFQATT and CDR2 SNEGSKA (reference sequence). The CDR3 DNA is TGCAGTGCTAGTACGAACCGGGGTTCGAACACTGAAGCTTTCTTT. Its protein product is CSASTNRGSNTEAFF.

Here the CDR3 reads CASSSFSRGRFSDVQYF. DNA for the CDR3: TGTGCCAGCAGCTCCTTTTCCCGGGGGAGGTTTTCGGACGTTCAGTACTTC. The J gene is TRBJ2-4, the V gene TRBV11-2, with TRBD2 as a possible D gene (6 bases). The CDR3 runs to 17 residues. Germline values: CDR1 SGHAT, CDR2 FQNNGV. The ends were cut back, 4 bases at V and 11 bases at J, with 27 bases in the middle.

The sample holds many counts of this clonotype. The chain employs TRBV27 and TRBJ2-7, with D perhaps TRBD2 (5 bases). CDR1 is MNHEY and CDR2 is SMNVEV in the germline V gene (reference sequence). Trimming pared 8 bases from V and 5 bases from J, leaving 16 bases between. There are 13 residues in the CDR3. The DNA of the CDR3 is TGTGCCAGCCCGTACTTAGGAGGCCACGAGCAGTACTTC. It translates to CASPYLGGHEQYF.

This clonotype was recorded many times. CDR3 sequence: CASRQIGGNAEAFF. The CDR3 DNA sequence: TGTGCCAGCAGGCAAATAGGGGGGAATGCTGAAGCTTTCTTT. The gene calls are TRBV27 and TRBJ1-1; a possible D gene is TRBD1 (6 bases). Per germline, CDR1 MNHEY and CDR2 SMNVEV (reference sequence). Trimming took 6 bases from V and 6 from J, leaving 17 bases between them. The CDR3 is 14 amino acids.

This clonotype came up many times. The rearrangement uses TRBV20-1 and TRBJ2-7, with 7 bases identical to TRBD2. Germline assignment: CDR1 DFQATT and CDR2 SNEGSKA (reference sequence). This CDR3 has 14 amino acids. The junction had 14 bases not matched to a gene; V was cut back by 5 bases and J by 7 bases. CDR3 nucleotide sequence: TGCAGTGCTCCTCACGCGAGCGGGGTACGTGAGCAGTACTTC. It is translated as CSAPHASGVREQYF.

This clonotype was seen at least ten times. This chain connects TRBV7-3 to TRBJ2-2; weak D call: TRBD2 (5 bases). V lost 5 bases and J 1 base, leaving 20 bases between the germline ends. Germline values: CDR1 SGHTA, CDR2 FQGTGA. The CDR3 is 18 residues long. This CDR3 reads CASSPRTYRGKNTGELFF. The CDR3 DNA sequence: TGTGCCAGCAGCCCGAGGACTTACCGAGGGAAGAACACCGGGGAGCTGTTTTTT.

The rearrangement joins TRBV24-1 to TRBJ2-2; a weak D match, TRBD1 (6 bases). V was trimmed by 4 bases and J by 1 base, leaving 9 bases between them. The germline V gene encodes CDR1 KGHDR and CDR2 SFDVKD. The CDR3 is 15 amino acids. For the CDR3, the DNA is TGTGCCACCAGTGAACGGGACAAGAACACCGGGGAGCTGTTTTTT. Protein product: CATSERDKNTGELFF.

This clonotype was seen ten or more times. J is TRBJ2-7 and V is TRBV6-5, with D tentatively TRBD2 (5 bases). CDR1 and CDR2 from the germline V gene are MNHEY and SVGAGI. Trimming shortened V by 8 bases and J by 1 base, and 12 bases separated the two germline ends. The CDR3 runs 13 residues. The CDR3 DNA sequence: TGTGCCAGCGGCAAAAGGGAGTCCTACGAGCAGTACTTC. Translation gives CASGKRESYEQYF.

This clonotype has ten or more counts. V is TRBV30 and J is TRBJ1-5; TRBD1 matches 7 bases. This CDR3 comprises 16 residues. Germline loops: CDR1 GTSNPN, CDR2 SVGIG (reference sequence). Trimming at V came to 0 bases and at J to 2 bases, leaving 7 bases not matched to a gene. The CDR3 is CAWSVPGTAGNQPQHF. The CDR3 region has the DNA TGTGCCTGGAGTGTACCGGGGACAGCGGGCAATCAGCCCCAGCATTTT.

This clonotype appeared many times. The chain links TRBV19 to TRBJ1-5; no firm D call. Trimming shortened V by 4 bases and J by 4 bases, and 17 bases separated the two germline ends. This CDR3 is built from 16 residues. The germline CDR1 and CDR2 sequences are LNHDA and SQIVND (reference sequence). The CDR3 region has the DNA TGTGCCAGTAGTAAAGGAGGACGGCCTTTAAATCAGCCCCAGCATTTT. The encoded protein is CASSKGGRPLNQPQHF.

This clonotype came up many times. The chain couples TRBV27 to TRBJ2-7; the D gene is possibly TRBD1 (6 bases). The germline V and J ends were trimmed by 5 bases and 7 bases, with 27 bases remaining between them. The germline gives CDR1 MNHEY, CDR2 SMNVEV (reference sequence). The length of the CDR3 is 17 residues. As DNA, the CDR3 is TGTGCCAGCAGTGCCTCCTGGCTAGGACAGCACATGGGGGAGCAGTACTTC. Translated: CASSASWLGQHMGEQYF.

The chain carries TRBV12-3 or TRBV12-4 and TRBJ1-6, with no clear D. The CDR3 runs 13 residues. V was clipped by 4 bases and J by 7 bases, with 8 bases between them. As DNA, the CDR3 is TGTGCCAGCAGTTGGAGGGAAAATTCACCCCTCCACTTT. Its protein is CASSWRENSPLHF.

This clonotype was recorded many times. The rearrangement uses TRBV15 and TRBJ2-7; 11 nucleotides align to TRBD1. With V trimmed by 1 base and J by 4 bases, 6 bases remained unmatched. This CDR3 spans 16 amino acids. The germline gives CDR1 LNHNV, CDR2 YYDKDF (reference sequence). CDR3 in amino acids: CATSRVSGQGAYEQYF. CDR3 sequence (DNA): TGTGCCACCAGCAGAGTCTCAGGACAGGGGGCATACGAGCAGTACTTC.

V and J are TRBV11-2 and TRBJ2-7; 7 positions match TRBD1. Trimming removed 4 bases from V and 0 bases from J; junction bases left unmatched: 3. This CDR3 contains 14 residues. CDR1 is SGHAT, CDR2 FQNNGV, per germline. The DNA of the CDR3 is TGTGCCAGCAGCTGGGGACAGTTCTCCTACGAGCAGTACTTC. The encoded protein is CASSWGQFSYEQYF.

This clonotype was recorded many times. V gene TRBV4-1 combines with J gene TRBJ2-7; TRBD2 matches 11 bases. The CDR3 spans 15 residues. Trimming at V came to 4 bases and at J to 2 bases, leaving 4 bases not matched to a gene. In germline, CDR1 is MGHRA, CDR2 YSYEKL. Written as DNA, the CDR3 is TGCGCCAGCAGCCGGGGACTAGCGGAAGCCTACGAGCAGTACTTC. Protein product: CASSRGLAEAYEQYF.

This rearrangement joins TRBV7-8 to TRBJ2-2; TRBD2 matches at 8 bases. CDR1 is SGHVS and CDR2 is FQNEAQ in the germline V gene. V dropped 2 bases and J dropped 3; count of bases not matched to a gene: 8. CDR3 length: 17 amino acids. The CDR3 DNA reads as TGTGCCAGCAGCTTATGGTCCCTAGCGGGCTACACCGGGGAGCTGTTTTTT. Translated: CASSLWSLAGYTGELFF.

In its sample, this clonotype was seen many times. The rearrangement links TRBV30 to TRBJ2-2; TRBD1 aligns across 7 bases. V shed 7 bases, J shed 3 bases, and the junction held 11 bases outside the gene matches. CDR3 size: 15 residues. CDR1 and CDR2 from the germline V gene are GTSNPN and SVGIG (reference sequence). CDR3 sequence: CAYPLQGRYTGELFF. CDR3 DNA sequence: TGTGCCTACCCGTTACAGGGGCGGTACACCGGGGAGCTGTTTTTT.

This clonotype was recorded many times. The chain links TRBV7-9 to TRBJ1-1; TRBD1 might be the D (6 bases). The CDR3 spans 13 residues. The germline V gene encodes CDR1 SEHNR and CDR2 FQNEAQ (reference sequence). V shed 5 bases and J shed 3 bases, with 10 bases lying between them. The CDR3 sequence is CASSAGADTEAFF. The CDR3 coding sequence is TGTGCCAGCAGCGCAGGGGCGGACACTGAAGCTTTCTTT.

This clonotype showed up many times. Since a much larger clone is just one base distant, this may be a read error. CDR3 sequence: CASIPGSANTEASF. The CDR3 bases are TGTGCCAGCATCCCCGGGTCCGCGAACACTGAAGCTTCCTTT. The rearrangement links TRBV28 to TRBJ1-1; no definite D call. This CDR3 has 14 amino acids. Germline CDR1 reads MDHEN; CDR2 reads SYDVKM.

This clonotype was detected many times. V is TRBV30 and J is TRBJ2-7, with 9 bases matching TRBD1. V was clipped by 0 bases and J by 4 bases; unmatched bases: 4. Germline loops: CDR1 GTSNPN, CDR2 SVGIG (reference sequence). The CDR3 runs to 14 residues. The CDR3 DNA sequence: TGTGCCTGGAGTGTAGGGACAGGGATATACGAGCAGTACTTC. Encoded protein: CAWSVGTGIYEQYF.

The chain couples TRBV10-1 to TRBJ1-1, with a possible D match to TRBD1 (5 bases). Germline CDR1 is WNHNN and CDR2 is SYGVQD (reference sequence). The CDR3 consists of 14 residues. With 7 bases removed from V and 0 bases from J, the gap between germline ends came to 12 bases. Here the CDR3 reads CASTMTAMNTEAFF. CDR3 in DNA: TGCGCCAGCACTATGACAGCCATGAACACTGAAGCTTTCTTT.

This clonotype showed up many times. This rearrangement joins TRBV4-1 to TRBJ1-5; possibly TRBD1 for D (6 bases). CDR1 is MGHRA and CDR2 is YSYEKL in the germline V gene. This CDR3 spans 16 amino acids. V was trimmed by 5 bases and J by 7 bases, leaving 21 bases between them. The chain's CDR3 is CASSSFSTGGDQPQHF. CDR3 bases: TGCGCCAGCAGCTCGTTCTCGACAGGCGGTGACCAGCCCCAGCATTTT.

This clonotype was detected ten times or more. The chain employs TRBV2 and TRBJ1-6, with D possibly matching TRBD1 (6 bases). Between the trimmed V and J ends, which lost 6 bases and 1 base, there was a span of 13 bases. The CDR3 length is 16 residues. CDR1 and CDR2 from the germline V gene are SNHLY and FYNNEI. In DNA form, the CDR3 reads TGTGCCAGCAGCCGTGGAGGGGGGTCCTATAATTCACCCCTCCACTTT. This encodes CASSRGGGSYNSPLHF.

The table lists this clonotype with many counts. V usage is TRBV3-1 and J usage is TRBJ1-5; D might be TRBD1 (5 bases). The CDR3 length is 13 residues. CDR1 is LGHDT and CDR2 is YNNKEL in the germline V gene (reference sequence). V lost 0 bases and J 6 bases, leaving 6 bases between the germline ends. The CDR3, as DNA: TGTGCCAGCAGCCAAGACAGGGCTCAGCCCCAGCATTTT. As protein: CASSQDRAQPQHF. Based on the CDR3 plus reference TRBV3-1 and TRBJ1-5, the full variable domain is DTAVSQTPKYLVTQMGNDKSIKCEQNLGHDTMYWYKQDSKKFLKIMFSYNNKELIINETVPNRFSPKSPDKAHLNLHINSLELGDSAVYFCASSQDRAQPQHFGDGTRLSIL.

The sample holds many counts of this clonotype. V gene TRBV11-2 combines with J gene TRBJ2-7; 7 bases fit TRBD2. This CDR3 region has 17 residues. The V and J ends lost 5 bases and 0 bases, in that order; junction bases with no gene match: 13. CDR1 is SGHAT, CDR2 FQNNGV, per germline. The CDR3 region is CASSNRATSSNSYEQYF. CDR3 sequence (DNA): TGTGCCAGCAGCAATAGGGCGACTAGCTCAAACTCCTACGAGCAGTACTTC.

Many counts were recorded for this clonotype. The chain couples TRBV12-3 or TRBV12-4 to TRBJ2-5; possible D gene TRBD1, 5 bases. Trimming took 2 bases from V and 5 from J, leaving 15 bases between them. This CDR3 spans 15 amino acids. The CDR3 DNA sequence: TGTGCCAGCAGTTTACTAAGGGGTTTCTTGGAGACCCAGTACTTC. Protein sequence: CASSLLRGFLETQYF.

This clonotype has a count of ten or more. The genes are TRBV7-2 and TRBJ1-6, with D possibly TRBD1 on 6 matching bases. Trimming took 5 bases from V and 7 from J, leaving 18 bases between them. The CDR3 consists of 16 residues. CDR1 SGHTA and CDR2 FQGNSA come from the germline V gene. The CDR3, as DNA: TGTGCCAGCAGCACCCCTAATACAGGGAGGAATTCACCCCTCCACTTT. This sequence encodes CASSTPNTGRNSPLHF.